The 32 T cell receptor beta chains given below trace back to one sample, sequenced in a study of beta chain features in type 1 diabetes. These receptors have no known antigen. Investigators reverse transcribed all isolated RNA, so they sequenced expressed TCRB transcripts. Profiled with immunoSEQ multiplex PCR; TCRdb holds only in-frame clones, not every one. The repertoire includes roughly 250,000 clones, roughly 20% of them detected once, and 0.028% sits in the top ten. Regarding the study as a whole: For Type 1 diabetes patients, all four CD4+ subsets carried TCRB CDR3s that were moderately but significantly shorter.

The sample taken for sequencing was naive CD4+ T cells from blood. These receptors all come from a woman in her thirties or forties with type 1 diabetes.

This clone has only a few counts. J is TRBJ2-5 and V is TRBV11-1; the match to TRBD1 covers 9 bases. With V trimmed by 6 bases and J by 6 bases, 5 bases remained unmatched. CDR1 is SGHAT and CDR2 is FQDESV in the germline V gene (reference sequence). This CDR3 comprises 13 residues. DNA for the CDR3: TGTGCCAGCAGTCCCTACAGGGGGCAGACCCAGTACTTC. This encodes CASSPYRGQTQYF.

The J gene is TRBJ2-2, the V gene TRBV27, with TRBD1 matching over 8 bases. The germline gives CDR1 MNHEY, CDR2 SMNVEV (reference sequence). CDR3 size: 21 residues. V shed 5 bases and J 6 bases; nucleotides not matched to a gene: 26. DNA for the CDR3: TGTGCCAGCAGTCCATCGGTCGTTCGGCAGGGGGCAATAAGGGCGGCCGGGGAGCTGTTTTTT. Protein sequence: CASSPSVVRQGAIRAAGELFF.

This clone was counted only a few times. The chain couples TRBV7-9 to TRBJ2-1; 10 positions match TRBD2. The junction had 6 bases not matched to a gene; V was cut back by 3 bases and J by 7 bases. The CDR3 loop spans 15 amino acids. CDR1 SEHNR and CDR2 FQNEAQ come from the germline V gene (reference sequence). The CDR3 coding sequence is TGTGCCAGCAGCTTTTATGGGACTAGCGAAAATGAGCAGTTCTTC. Translating gives CASSFYGTSENEQFF.

The rearrangement uses TRBV29-1 and TRBJ1-5, with D perhaps matching TRBD1 (6 bases). CDR1 and CDR2 (germline): SQVTM, ANQGSEA. The CDR3 consists of 12 residues. V shed 7 bases and J shed 3 bases, with 10 bases lying between them. The CDR3 nucleotides are TGCAGCGCGACAGGACCCAATCAGCCCCAGCATTTT. It codes for CSATGPNQPQHF.

The CDR3 region is CASRSSNQPQHF. The CDR3 DNA sequence: TGTGCCAGTAGGAGTAGCAATCAGCCCCAGCATTTT. The chain joins TRBV19 to TRBJ1-5; D is ambiguous. Trimming shortened V by 6 bases and J by 0 bases, and 3 bases separated the two germline ends. From germline, CDR1 is LNHDA and CDR2 SQIVND (reference sequence). The CDR3 consists of 12 residues. The full variable domain, completed using reference TRBV19 and TRBJ1-5, is DGGITQSPKYLFRKEGQNVTLSCEQNLNHDAMYWYRQDPGQGLRLIYYSQIVNDFQKGDIAEGYSVSREKKESFPLTVTSAQKNPTAFYLCASRSSNQPQHFGDGTRLSIL.

This sequence joins TRBV21-1 and TRBJ2-5; the DNA was not used to check the table's D call, TRBD2. TRBV21-1 is annotated as a pseudogene. The CDR3 contains 15 residues. The CDR3 DNA is TGTGCCAGCAGCAAAGGGGACTCCGTGGCAGGGACCCAGTACTTC. Translation gives CASSKGDSVAGTQYF.

This clone was observed a single time. The chain uses TRBV28 and TRBJ1-2; D possibly corresponds to TRBD1 (5 bases). With 5 bases removed from V and 7 bases from J, the gap between germline ends came to 20 bases. Germline-derived CDR1 and CDR2 are MDHEN and SYDVKM. The length of the CDR3 is 15 residues. The CDR3 reads CASSDHVRQGGGYTF. The CDR3 DNA sequence: TGTGCCAGCAGTGACCACGTTCGGCAGGGTGGTGGCTACACCTTC.

The chain has TRBV7-3 and TRBJ1-2; TRBD1 matches 10 bases. Germline V gene lookup returns CDR1 SGHTA and CDR2 FQGTGA. The length of the CDR3 is 14 residues. With 5 bases clipped from V and 6 bases from J, the junction kept 6 bases outside the gene matches. CDR3 bases: TGTGCCAGCAGCCCGACAGGGGGCTCCAATGGCTACACCTTC. Translated, it gives CASSPTGGSNGYTF. The variable domain in full, with the rest retrieved from reference TRBV7-3 and TRBJ1-2, is GAGVSQTPSNKVTEKGKYVELRCDPISGHTALYWYRQSLGQGPEFLIYFQGTGAADDSGLPNDRFFAVRPEGSVSTLKIQRTERGDSAVYLCASSPTGGSNGYTFGSGTRLTVV.

This clone was found a few times. The chain carries TRBV6-4 and TRBJ2-6; D not resolved. V was shortened by 2 bases and J by 7 bases, with 3 bases between the two germline ends. The germline gives CDR1 MRHNA, CDR2 SNTAGT. This CDR3 is 12 amino acids long. CDR3: CASSDSANVLTF. In nucleotides, the CDR3 is TGTGCCAGCAGTGACAGCGCCAACGTCCTGACTTTC.

In its sample, this clone was seen a few times. V and J are TRBV6-5 and TRBJ2-7; D is perhaps TRBD2 (5 bases). V was pared by 5 bases and J by 6 bases, with 17 bases between. CDR1 and CDR2 from the germline V gene are MNHEY and SVGAGI. CDR3 length: 14 residues. In DNA, the CDR3 is TGTGCCAGCAGTCCTCAAGGTGAGGGCTCCGAGCAGTACTTC. The encoded protein is CASSPQGEGSEQYF.

This clone was recorded a few times. The V and J genes are TRBV5-1 and TRBJ2-1; 11 bases are a match to TRBD2. The germline gives CDR1 SGHRS, CDR2 YFSETQ. V trimming: 2 bases; J trimming: 6 bases; junction bases outside the gene matches: 10. The CDR3 is 17 amino acids. Here the CDR3 DNA reads TGCGCCAGCAGCTTCCGGACTAGCGGGTTGAGCGGCAATGAGCAGTTCTTC. Encoded protein: CASSFRTSGLSGNEQFF. The whole variable domain, filled in from reference TRBV5-1 and TRBJ2-1, reads KAGVTQTPRYLIKTRGQQVTLSCSPISGHRSVSWYQQTPGQGLQFLFEYFSETQRNKGNFPGRFSGRQFSNSRSEMNVSTLELGDSALYLCASSFRTSGLSGNEQFFGPGTRLTVL.

CDR3 nucleotide sequence: TGTGCCAGCAGTCCTGACAGGAACAATGAGCAGTTCTTC. This sequence encodes CASSPDRNNEQFF. The V and J genes are TRBV28 and TRBJ2-1; the D gene is possibly TRBD1 (6 bases). Between the trimmed V and J ends, which lost 5 bases and 5 bases, there was a span of 10 bases. Germline CDR1 and CDR2: MDHEN and SYDVKM. The CDR3 contains 13 residues.

The gene calls are TRBV15 and TRBJ1-5; tentatively, D is TRBD1 (6 bases). CDR3 size: 17 residues. Germline CDR1 reads LNHNV; CDR2 reads YYDKDF (reference sequence). The ends were cut back, 0 bases at V and 5 bases at J, with 17 bases in the middle. For the CDR3, the DNA is TGTGCCACCAGCAGAGATCTCTTCGGGAGGGGGGATCAGCCCCAGCATTTT. Translating it yields CATSRDLFGRGDQPQHF.

This clone has more than one count but fewer than ten. This sequence joins TRBV9 and TRBJ2-1; the match to TRBD2 covers 13 bases. The CDR3 extends over 19 amino acids. J was trimmed by 4 bases and V by 0 bases; bases with no gene match: 10. The germline V gene has CDR1 SGDLS and CDR2 YYNGEE. The CDR3 is CASSVARTSGSMGYNEQFF. As DNA, the CDR3 is TGTGCCAGCAGCGTAGCAAGGACTAGCGGGAGTATGGGGTACAATGAGCAGTTCTTC. Full variable domain (outside the CDR3, taken from reference TRBV9 and TRBJ2-1): DSGVTQTPKHLITATGQRVTLRCSPRSGDLSVYWYQQSLDQGLQFLIQYYNGEERAKGNILERFSAQQFPDLHSELNLSSLELGDSALYFCASSVARTSGSMGYNEQFFGPGTRLTVL.

This clone occurred a few times. The chain employs TRBV5-1 and TRBJ2-6, with a tentative D call TRBD1 (5 bases). CDR3 length: 19 amino acids. V gave up 0 bases and J gave up 5 bases, with 21 bases separating them. Germline CDR1 SGHRS, CDR2 YFSETQ. The CDR3 bases are TGCGCCAGCAGCTTGGAGGGGCAGGCCCGAGCTCTTAGGGCCAACGTCCTGACTTTC. It codes for CASSLEGQARALRANVLTF.

The J gene is TRBJ2-3, the V gene TRBV14; the D gene is possibly TRBD2 (6 bases). This CDR3 contains 13 residues. Germline CDR1 SGHDN, CDR2 FVKESK. V was shortened by 2 bases and J by 6 bases, with 9 bases between the two germline ends. The CDR3 region is CASSQSGVDTQYF. The DNA for the CDR3 is TGTGCCAGCAGCCAATCGGGGGTGGATACGCAGTATTTT.

The chain links TRBV19 to TRBJ1-1, with unresolved D. This CDR3 is built from 13 residues. V shed 0 bases and J shed 1 base, with 3 bases lying between them. Germline V gives CDR1 LNHDA, CDR2 SQIVND (reference sequence). Here the CDR3 reads CASSIEANTEAFF. The CDR3 DNA follows: TGTGCCAGTAGTATAGAAGCGAACACTGAAGCTTTCTTT.

The chain is built from TRBV7-3 and TRBJ1-6, with 9 bases fitting TRBD1. The CDR3 has 15 residues. V was clipped by 3 bases and J by 13 bases; unmatched bases: 10. Germline V gene lookup returns CDR1 SGHTA and CDR2 FQGTGA. CDR3 amino acids: CASSLVGQGSAPLHF. The CDR3 DNA reads as TGTGCCAGCAGCTTGGTAGGACAGGGGTCTGCGCCCCTCCACTTT.

In this sample, this clone turned up a few times. Here the CDR3 reads CASSVEMGAEAFF. The CDR3 DNA reads TGTGCCAGCAGCGTAGAAATGGGCGCTGAAGCTTTCTTT. This chain connects TRBV9 to TRBJ1-1; D is undetermined. The CDR3 is 13 residues long. V lost 0 bases and J lost 6, with 9 bases in between. CDR1 is SGDLS, CDR2 YYNGEE, per germline.

This clone was seen only a few times. The gene calls are TRBV7-9 and TRBJ2-7; perhaps TRBD2 as D (5 bases). The V gene's germline CDR1 is SEHNR and CDR2 FQNEAQ (reference sequence). Trimming removed 5 bases from V and 4 bases from J, with 12 bases in between. The CDR3 covers 13 residues. The CDR3 bases are TGTGCCAGCAGCATCGAGGACTTTTACGAGCAGTACTTC. Translated, it gives CASSIEDFYEQYF.

The chain recombines TRBV7-9 with TRBJ1-2; TRBD1 matches 11 bases. Unmatched junction bases numbered 3, after V lost 3 bases and J lost 3 bases. The CDR3 is 15 amino acids. Germline CDR1 SEHNR, CDR2 FQNEAQ (reference sequence). CDR3 residues: CASSLGQGVDYGYTF. CDR3 coding DNA: TGTGCCAGCAGCTTGGGACAGGGGGTCGACTATGGCTACACCTTC.

This clone appeared a few times. The chain recombines TRBV7-2 with TRBJ1-2; D might be TRBD1 (6 bases). This CDR3 region has 13 residues. Trimming pared 6 bases from V and 4 bases from J, leaving 12 bases between. CDR1 and CDR2 from the germline V gene are SGHTA and FQGNSA. CDR3 residues: CASSPDRSYGYTF. CDR3 in DNA: TGTGCCAGCAGTCCCGACAGGTCCTATGGCTACACCTTC.

The rearrangement links TRBV18 to TRBJ2-3, with D perhaps matching TRBD2 (6 bases). Germline V gene lookup returns CDR1 KGHSH and CDR2 LQKENI. Trimming shortened V by 6 bases and J by 1 base, and 8 bases separated the two germline ends. This CDR3 has 13 residues. This chain's CDR3 is CASSASGTDTQYF. The CDR3, as DNA: TGTGCCAGCTCGGCTAGCGGCACAGATACGCAGTATTTT.

The V gene is TRBV5-6, the J gene TRBJ2-5; the D gene is possibly TRBD1 (6 bases). Germline V gene lookup returns CDR1 SGHDT and CDR2 YYEEEE. The V end was cut by 4 bases, the J end by 4 bases, with 11 bases between. This CDR3 region has 13 residues. The CDR3 loop reads CASSSQTGETQYF. The CDR3 region has the DNA TGTGCCAGCAGCAGTCAGACAGGAGAGACCCAGTACTTC.

This clone was counted between two and nine times. The chain links TRBV6-6 to TRBJ2-7; maybe TRBD2 (5 bases). Germline CDR1 reads MNHNY; CDR2 reads SVGAGI (reference sequence). The CDR3 runs to 11 residues. The ends were cut back, 11 bases at V and 4 bases at J, with 12 bases in the middle. The CDR3: CACSPGYEQYF. The CDR3 bases are TGTGCCTGTTCCCCGGGGTACGAGCAGTACTTC.

The CDR3 nucleotides read TGTGCCAGCAGGTTGACAGAGTATGGCTACACCTTC. This sequence encodes CASRLTEYGYTF. The V and J genes are TRBV7-9 and TRBJ1-2, with D possibly being TRBD1 (5 bases). The V and J ends lost 6 bases and 5 bases respectively, with 10 bases between them. There are 12 residues in the CDR3. Germline CDR1 SEHNR, CDR2 FQNEAQ (reference sequence).

This clone was seen only a few times. V is TRBV6-4 and J is TRBJ2-1; TRBD2 matches at 11 bases. The V gene's germline CDR1 is MRHNA and CDR2 SNTAGT. V shed 0 bases and J 6 bases; nucleotides not matched to a gene: 7. The CDR3 spans 17 residues. The CDR3 DNA sequence: TGTGCCAGCAGTGACTCCTTTCTAGCGGGAGGCCGCAATGAGCAGTTCTTC. This translates into CASSDSFLAGGRNEQFF.

The J gene is TRBJ1-5, the V gene TRBV27, with 9 bases fitting TRBD1. The CDR3 runs 19 residues. J lost 3 bases, V lost 5 bases, and 17 bases had no gene match. Germline V CDR1 and CDR2: MNHEY, SMNVEV (reference sequence). The CDR3 DNA is TGTGCCAGCAGTCCCAGGACAGGGGATAGCAGGCGAACCAATCAGCCCCAGCATTTT. It translates to CASSPRTGDSRRTNQPQHF.

This chain connects TRBV9 to TRBJ2-7, with 10 bases that match TRBD1. Trimming cost V 6 bases and J 2 bases; bases outside gene matches: 8. The CDR3 has 15 amino acids. CDR1 and CDR2 (germline): SGDLS, YYNGEE. CDR3 sequence reads: CASTAGTGATYEQYF. The CDR3 nucleotides read TGTGCCAGCACTGCCGGGACAGGGGCTACCTACGAGCAGTACTTC.

This clone was seen only a few times. This rearrangement joins TRBV7-9 to TRBJ1-6; D not resolved. The CDR3 runs 11 residues. V was shortened by 3 bases and J by 14 bases, with 8 bases between the two germline ends. Germline CDR1 is SEHNR and CDR2 is FQNEAQ (reference sequence). CDR3 DNA sequence: TGTGCCAGCAGCTTCGGGGAGACCCTCCACTTT. It codes for CASSFGETLHF.

The sample holds a few counts of this clone. This chain uses TRBV2 with TRBJ1-4; D uncertain. This CDR3 has 10 residues. V shed 8 bases and J shed 7 bases, with 5 bases lying between them. Looked up from germline, CDR1 is SNHLY and CDR2 is FYNNEI. CDR3 protein: CASQAEKLFF. The CDR3 coding sequence is TGTGCCAGCCAGGCTGAAAAACTGTTTTTT.

This clone was found a few times. The chain joins TRBV18 to TRBJ1-2; no reliable D call. Germline V gene data show CDR1 as KGHSH and CDR2 as LQKENI. CDR3 length equals 14 residues. Between the trimmed V and J ends, which lost 2 bases and 4 bases, there was a span of 11 bases. CDR3 amino acids: CASSPSAEAYGYTF. CDR3 coding DNA: TGTGCCAGCTCACCAAGCGCGGAGGCCTATGGCTACACCTTC.